The source of this TCR beta chain is a study of glioma-infiltrating T cells. Study-wide points: Tissue and blood shared very few CDR3 sequences.

Notes on this clonotype: Its antigen is not known.

TCR alpha and beta CDR3 regions were amplified from RNA using iRepertoire nested multiplex PCR. For one-step reverse transcription and amplification, about 90-400 ng of tissue mRNA or PBMC total RNA was used. TCRdb passed the multiplex PCR reads through MiXCR, listing each CDR3 protein once. The sample holds 150,000 to 200,000 distinct CDR3 sequences; around 42% are singletons and the top ten take under 6.5%. Sequenced sample: glioma tissue, nonneoplastic brain tissue, or PBMCs (not recorded which). The origin of this receptor is a human donor with low-grade glioma or glioblastoma, undergoing nonglioma brain surgery, or in good health (not recorded which).

The CDR3 DNA reads as TGTGCCAGTAGTCCTCTGGGTCTAGAAAACACTGAAGCTTTCTTT. Its protein is CASSPLGLENTEAFF. The chain links TRBV19 to TRBJ1-1, with no clear D. The CDR3 sequence is 15 residues long. Trimming stripped 5 bases from V and 2 bases from J, with 15 bases between. Germline lookup yields CDR1 LNHDA and CDR2 SQIVND (reference sequence).